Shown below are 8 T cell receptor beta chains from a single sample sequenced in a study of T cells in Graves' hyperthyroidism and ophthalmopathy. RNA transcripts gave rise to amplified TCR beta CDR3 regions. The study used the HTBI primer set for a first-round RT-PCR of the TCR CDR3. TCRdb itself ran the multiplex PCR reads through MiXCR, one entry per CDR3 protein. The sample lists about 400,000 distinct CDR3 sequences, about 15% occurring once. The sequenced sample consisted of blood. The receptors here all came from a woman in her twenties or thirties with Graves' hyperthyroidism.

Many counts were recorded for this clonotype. CDR3 DNA sequence: TGTGCCAGCTCACCAAGGAGCGGGAGAGGTGGAGATGAGCAGTTCTTC. Protein: CASSPRSGRGGDEQFF. The genes are TRBV18 and TRBJ2-1, with 8 bases matching TRBD2. V shed 2 bases and J 8 bases; nucleotides not matched to a gene: 11. Germline lookup yields CDR1 KGHSH and CDR2 LQKENI. This CDR3 has 16 residues.

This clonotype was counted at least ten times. Written as DNA, the CDR3 is TGTGCCAGCAGTTTCCGACTAGCGGGAGGTCACGGGGAGCTGTTTTTT. It translates to CASSFRLAGGHGELFF. The chain carries TRBV27 and TRBJ2-2, with 13 bases fitting TRBD2. CDR1 is MNHEY, CDR2 SMNVEV, per germline (reference sequence). Trimming at V came to 3 bases and at J to 7 bases, leaving 5 bases not matched to a gene. The length of the CDR3 is 16 residues.

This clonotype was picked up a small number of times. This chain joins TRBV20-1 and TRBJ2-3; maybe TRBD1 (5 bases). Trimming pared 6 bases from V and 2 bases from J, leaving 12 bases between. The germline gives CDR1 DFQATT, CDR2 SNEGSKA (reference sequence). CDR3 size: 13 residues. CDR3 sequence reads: CSAWQGFTDTQYF. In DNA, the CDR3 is TGCAGTGCGTGGCAGGGATTCACAGATACGCAGTATTTT.

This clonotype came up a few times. This chain's CDR3 is CASSLSGGSHEQYF. The CDR3 DNA reads as TGTGCCAGCAGCCTTAGCGGGGGCTCACACGAGCAGTACTTC. The chain carries TRBV7-6 and TRBJ2-7; 9 bases agree with TRBD2. The CDR3 consists of 14 residues. In germline, CDR1 is SGHVS, CDR2 FNYEAQ. Germline trimming cut 5 bases from V and 5 bases from J; bases unmatched to any gene: 7.

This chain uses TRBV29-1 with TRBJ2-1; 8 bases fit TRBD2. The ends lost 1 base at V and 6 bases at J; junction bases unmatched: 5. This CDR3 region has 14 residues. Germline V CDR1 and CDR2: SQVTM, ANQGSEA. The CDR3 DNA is TGCAGCGTTGAAGGTAGGCTAGCGGGCAATGAGCAGTTCTTC. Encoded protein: CSVEGRLAGNEQFF.

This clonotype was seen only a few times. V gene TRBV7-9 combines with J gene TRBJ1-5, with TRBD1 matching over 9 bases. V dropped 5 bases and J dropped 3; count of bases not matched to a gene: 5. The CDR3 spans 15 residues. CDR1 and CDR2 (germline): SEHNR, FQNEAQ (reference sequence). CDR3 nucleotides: TGTGCCAGCAGCCCACAGGGGGCCCCCAATCAGCCCCAGCATTTT. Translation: CASSPQGAPNQPQHF.

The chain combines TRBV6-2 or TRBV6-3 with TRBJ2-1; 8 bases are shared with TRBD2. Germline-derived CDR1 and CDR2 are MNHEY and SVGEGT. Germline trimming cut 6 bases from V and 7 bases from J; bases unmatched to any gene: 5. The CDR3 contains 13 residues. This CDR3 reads CASRSGSINEQFF. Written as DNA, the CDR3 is TGTGCCAGCAGAAGCGGGAGTATAAATGAGCAGTTCTTC.

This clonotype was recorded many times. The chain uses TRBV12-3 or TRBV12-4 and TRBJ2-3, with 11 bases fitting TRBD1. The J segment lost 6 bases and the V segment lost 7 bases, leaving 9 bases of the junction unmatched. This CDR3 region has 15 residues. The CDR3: CASTLGTGGMDTQYF. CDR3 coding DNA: TGTGCCAGCACCCTGGGGACAGGGGGTATGGATACGCAGTATTTT.